This T cell receptor beta chain was retrieved from a study of blood T cells in healthy people across ages. At least ten counts were recorded for this clonotype. The CDR3 totals 16 residues. The J segment lost 2 bases and the V segment lost 5 bases, leaving 11 bases of the junction unmatched. Per the germline V gene, CDR1 is SGHVS and CDR2 is FQNEAQ. PCR was performed a second time for about 6 to 11 cycles using a sample-barcoded 5' primer and a J-beta primer mix. TCRdb reprocessed the 5' RACE reads with MiXCR, giving one entry per CDR3 protein. Here the sample spans more than 800,000 distinct CDR3 sequences, more than 25% being singletons.

The chain has TRBV7-8 and TRBJ1-2; 7 bases agree with TRBD1. Sequencing input: blood. The clonotype originates from a woman over 75 in good health. CDR3 sequence: CASSPGGQTGNYGYTF. For the CDR3, the DNA is TGTGCCAGCAGCCCGGGGGGACAGACCGGAAACTATGGCTACACCTTC.